This TCR beta chain was recovered during a study of response to subunit inactivated influenza vaccine. Points from the study as a whole: A suggestion made by the authors is that each seasonal influenza vaccination recruits few new T cells.

Trimming removed 4 bases from V and 3 bases from J; junction bases left unmatched: 10. The CDR3 sequence is 15 residues long. CDR1 is SQVTM and CDR2 is ANQGSEA in the germline V gene. Notes on this clonotype: Its target is not known.

TCRdb called the RT-PCR reads again in MiXCR, with one record for every CDR3 protein. The data show hundreds of thousands of distinct CDR3 sequences, 15% to 17% seen once. This sequence was found in a man in his fifties who received an inactivated influenza vaccine. The sequencing here drew on PBMCs from blood, taken roughly 13 days after vaccination. This rearrangement joins TRBV29-1 to TRBJ1-2, with 8 bases fitting TRBD1. CDR3 nucleotides: TGCAGCGTTGTCCCCGGACAGGGAGCGGACTATGGCTACACCTTC. Its protein product is CSVVPGQGADYGYTF.